This record looks at one T cell receptor beta chain sequence and its context. The antigen remains unidentified. A read error may explain this, as a much larger clone is one base away. The CDR3 runs to 15 residues. CDR1 SGHTA and CDR2 FQGNSA come from the germline V gene. These data are taken from a study of T cell repertoires in cytomegalovirus infection. TCRdb called the reads again in MiXCR, with one record for every CDR3 protein. The sample shows nearly 70,000 distinct CDR3 sequences, under 25% of them seen only once. The material sequenced was PBMCs, sequenced either directly or after in vitro stimulation (not recorded which). This chain uses TRBV7-2 with TRBJ1-4; no definite D call. This receptor was identified in a human donor in good health (CMV status not recorded). Some clones in this sample may be carry-over from other donors' samples. The CDR3: CASSLNGISNEELFF. The CDR3 DNA sequence: TGTGCCAGCAGCTTAAACGGGATCTCTAATGAAGAACTGTTTTTT.